This T cell receptor (beta chain) was identified in a study of T cell responses to AZD1222 COVID-19 vaccine. Generated by immunoSEQ multiplex PCR, the TCRdb table keeps only in-frame clones and is missing some. The repertoire holds 120,000 or so clones, with roughly 88% as singletons. The sequence was obtained from an adult who received the AZD1222 COVID-19 vaccine. Material: peripheral blood, obtained 28 days after the second AZD1222 dose.

CDR3 in amino acids: CAISEGPQGYGYTF. Here the CDR3 DNA reads TGTGCCATCAGTGAGGGCCCTCAAGGCTATGGCTACACCTTC. The chain employs TRBV10-3 and TRBJ1-2; D is unresolved. V was pared by 2 bases and J by 4 bases, with 11 bases between. Germline V gives CDR1 ENHRY, CDR2 SYGVKD. CDR3 size: 14 residues.